This note documents a single T cell receptor (beta chain) sequence. CDR3 length equals 11 residues. Looked up from germline, CDR1 is GTSNPN and CDR2 is SVGIG (reference sequence). Trimming cost V 0 bases and J 7 bases, with 4 bases left between them. The table came from immunoSEQ multiplex PCR; TCRdb's copy has only in-frame clones and leaves some out. The sample carries roughly 230,000 clones, 70% to 90% recorded once. The data are from a study of blood T cell repertoires in COVID-19. This clonotype was sampled from a woman between 45 and 65 years old who had been exposed to COVID-19. What was sequenced was PBMCs or T cells enriched from blood (not recorded which). This chain links TRBV30 with TRBJ2-1; D uncertain. The CDR3 nucleotides are TGTGCCTGGAGTGTAGAGAATGAGCAGTTCTTC. It specifies CAWSVENEQFF.